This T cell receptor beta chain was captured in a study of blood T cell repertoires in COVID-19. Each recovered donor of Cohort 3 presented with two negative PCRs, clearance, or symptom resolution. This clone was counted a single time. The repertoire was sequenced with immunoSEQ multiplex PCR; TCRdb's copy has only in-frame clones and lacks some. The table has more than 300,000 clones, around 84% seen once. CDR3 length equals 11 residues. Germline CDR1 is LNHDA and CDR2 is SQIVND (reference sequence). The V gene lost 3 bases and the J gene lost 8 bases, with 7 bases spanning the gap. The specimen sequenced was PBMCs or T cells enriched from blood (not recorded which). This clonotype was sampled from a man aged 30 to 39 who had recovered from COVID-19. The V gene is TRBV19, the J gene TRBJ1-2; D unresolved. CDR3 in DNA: TGTGCCAGTAGTATGTGGGAGGGCTACACCTTC. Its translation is CASSMWEGYTF.